This T cell receptor beta chain was sequenced during a study of blood T cell repertoires in COVID-19. The wider study: Collection of acute and convalescent COVID-19 samples took place in the United States, Italy and Spain. In each case, the material was cDNA or gDNA derived from T cells, B-cell-depleted T cells, or PBMCs.

This CDR3 is built from 13 residues. Germline assignment: CDR1 SGHDN and CDR2 FVKESK. Trimming took off 4 bases at V and 2 bases at J, with 8 bases between the two ends. Original processing methods: Estimation of nucleated cell counts was performed using reference gene primer amplification. TCRdb keeps only in-frame clones here, not all; method: immunoSEQ multiplex PCR. Clone size and the V and J calls come from that table; the DNA yielded D and trimming. The top ten clones hold roughly 30% of a sample with tens of thousands of clones, 75% to 90% of them seen once. It was during active infection that Seattle patients were enrolled and then longitudinally followed.

This sequence was found in a man aged 60 to 69 with COVID-19, enrolled during active disease. The chain carries TRBV14 and TRBJ1-2; a weak D match, TRBD1 (5 bases). Source material: peripheral blood. The CDR3 loop reads CASSRGTNYGYTF. DNA for the CDR3: TGTGCCAGCAGCCGCGGGACCAACTATGGCTACACCTTC.